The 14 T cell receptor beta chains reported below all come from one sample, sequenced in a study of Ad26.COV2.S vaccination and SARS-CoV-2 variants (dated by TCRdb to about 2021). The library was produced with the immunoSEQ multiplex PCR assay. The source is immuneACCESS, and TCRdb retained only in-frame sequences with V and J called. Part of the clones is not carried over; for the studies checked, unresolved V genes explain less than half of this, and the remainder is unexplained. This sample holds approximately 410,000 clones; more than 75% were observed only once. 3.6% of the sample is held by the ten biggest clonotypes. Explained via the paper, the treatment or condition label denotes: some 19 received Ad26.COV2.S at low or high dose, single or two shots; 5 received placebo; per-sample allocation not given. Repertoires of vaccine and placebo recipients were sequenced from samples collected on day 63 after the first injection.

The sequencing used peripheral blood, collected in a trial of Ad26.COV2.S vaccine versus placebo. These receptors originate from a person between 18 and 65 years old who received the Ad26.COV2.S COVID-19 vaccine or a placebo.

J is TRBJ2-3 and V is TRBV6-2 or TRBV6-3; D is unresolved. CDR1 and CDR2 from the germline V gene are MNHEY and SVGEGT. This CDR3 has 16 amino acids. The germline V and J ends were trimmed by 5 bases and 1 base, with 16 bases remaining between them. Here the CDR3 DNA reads TGTGCCAGCAGTGCCTTGGGGAACCGGGGCACAGATACGCAGTATTTT. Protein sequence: CASSALGNRGTDTQYF.

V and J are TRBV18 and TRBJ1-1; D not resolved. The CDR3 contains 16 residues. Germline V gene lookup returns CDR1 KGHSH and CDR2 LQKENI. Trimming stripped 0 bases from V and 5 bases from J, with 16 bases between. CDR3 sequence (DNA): TGTGCCAGCTCACCACCTAATGGCGCGGAAAGGACTGAAGCTTTCTTT. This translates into CASSPPNGAERTEAFF.

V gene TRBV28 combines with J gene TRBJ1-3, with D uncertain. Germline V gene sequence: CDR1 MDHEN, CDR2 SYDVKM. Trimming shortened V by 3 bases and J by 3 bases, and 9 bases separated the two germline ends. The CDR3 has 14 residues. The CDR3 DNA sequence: TGTGCCAGCAGTTTCGGGAATTTTGGAAACACCATATATTTT. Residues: CASSFGNFGNTIYF.

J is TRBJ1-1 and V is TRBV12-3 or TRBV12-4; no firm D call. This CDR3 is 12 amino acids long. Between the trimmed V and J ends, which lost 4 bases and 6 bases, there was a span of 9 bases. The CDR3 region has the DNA TGTGCCAGCAGTTCCAGGAGGCCTGAAGCTTTCTTT. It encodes CASSSRRPEAFF.

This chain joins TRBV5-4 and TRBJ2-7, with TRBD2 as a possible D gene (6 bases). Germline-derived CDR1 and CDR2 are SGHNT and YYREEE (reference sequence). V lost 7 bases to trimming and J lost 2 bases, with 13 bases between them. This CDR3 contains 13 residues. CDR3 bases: TGTGCCAGCGGGGTTGGGGGGACCTACGAGCAGTACTTC. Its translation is CASGVGGTYEQYF.

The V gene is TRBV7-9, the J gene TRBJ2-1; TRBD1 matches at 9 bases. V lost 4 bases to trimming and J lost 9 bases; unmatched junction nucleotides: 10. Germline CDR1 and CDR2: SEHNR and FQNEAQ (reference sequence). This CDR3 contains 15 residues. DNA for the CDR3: TGTGCCAGCAGCTCCCACAGGGGGCGAGTGGTTGAGCAGTTCTTC. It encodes CASSSHRGRVVEQFF.

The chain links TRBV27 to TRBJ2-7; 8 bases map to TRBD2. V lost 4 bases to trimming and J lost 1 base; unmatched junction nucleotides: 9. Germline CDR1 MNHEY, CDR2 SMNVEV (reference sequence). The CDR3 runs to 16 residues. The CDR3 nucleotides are TGTGCCAGCAGTTCCCGTAGCAGCGGGGGTTCCTACGAGCAGTACTTC. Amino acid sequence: CASSSRSSGGSYEQYF.

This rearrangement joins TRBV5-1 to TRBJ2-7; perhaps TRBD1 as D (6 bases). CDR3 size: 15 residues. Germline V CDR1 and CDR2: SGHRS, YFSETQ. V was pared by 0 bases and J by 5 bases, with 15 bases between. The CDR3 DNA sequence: TGCGCCAGCAGCTTGGAAGGCCGGGACACCCACGAGCAGTACTTC. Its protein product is CASSLEGRDTHEQYF.

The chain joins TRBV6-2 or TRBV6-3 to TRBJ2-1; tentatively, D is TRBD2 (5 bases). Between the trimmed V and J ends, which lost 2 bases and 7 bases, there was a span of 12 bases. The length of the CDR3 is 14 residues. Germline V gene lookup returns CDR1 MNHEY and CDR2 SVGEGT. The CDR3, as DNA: TGTGCCAGCAGTTACCGAGGGCTAGTTAATGAGCAGTTCTTC. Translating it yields CASSYRGLVNEQFF.

The CDR3 nucleotides are TGTGCCAGTTCAGGAATCGGGGAAAAACTGTTTTTT. Translating it yields CASSGIGEKLFF. V usage is TRBV6-5 and J usage is TRBJ1-4; D is undetermined. The germline V and J ends were trimmed by 9 bases and 8 bases, with 13 bases remaining between them. Germline lookup yields CDR1 MNHEY and CDR2 SVGAGI. The CDR3 sequence is 12 residues long.

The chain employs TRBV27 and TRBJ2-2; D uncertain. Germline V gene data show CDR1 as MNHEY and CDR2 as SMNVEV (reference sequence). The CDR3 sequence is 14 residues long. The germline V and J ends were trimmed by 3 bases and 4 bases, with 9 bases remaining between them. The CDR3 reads CASSFSGPTGELFF. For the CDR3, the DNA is TGTGCCAGCAGTTTTTCCGGCCCCACCGGGGAGCTGTTTTTT.

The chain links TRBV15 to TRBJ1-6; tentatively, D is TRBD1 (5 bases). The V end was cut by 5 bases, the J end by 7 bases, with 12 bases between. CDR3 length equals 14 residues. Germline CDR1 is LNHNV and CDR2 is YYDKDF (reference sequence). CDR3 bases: TGTGCCACCAGCCTACGGGGACGAAATTCACCCCTCCACTTT. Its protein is CATSLRGRNSPLHF.

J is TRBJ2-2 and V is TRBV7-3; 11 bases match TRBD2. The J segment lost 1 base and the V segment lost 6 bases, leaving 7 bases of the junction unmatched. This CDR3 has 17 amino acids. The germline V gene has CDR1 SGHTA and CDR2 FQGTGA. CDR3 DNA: TGTGCCAGCAGTCAACTCGGACTAGCGGGGAACACCGGGGAGCTGTTTTTT. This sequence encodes CASSQLGLAGNTGELFF.

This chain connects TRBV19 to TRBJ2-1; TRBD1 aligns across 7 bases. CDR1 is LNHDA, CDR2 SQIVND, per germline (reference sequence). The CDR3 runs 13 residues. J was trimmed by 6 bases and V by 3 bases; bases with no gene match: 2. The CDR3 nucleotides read TGTGCCAGTAGTATCCGACAGGGCAATGAGCAGTTCTTC. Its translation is CASSIRQGNEQFF. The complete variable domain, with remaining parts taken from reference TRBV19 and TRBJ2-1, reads DGGITQSPKYLFRKEGQNVTLSCEQNLNHDAMYWYRQDPGQGLRLIYYSQIVNDFQKGDIAEGYSVSREKKESFPLTVTSAQKNPTAFYLCASSIRQGNEQFFGPGTRLTVL.